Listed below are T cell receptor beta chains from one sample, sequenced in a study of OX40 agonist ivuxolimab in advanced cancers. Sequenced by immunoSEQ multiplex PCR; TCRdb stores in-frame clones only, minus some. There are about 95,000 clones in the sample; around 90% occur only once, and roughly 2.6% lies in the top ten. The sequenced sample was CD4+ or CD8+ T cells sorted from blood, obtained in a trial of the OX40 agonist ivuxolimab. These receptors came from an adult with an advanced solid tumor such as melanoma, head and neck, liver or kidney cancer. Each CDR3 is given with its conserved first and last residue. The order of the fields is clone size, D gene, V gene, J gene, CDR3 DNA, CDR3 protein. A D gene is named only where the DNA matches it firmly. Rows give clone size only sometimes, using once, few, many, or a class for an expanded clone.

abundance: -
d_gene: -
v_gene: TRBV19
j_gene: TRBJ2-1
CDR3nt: TGTGCCAGCGAAAAATACAATGAGCAGTTCTTC
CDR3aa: CASEKYNEQFF

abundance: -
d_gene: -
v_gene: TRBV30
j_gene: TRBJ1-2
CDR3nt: TGTGCCTGGAACAACAGGCCATATGGCTACACCTTC
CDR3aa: CAWNNRPYGYTF

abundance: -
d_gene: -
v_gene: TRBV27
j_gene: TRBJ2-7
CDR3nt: TGTGCCAGCACCCCTAGGGGGAGGAGGTACGAGCAGTACTTC
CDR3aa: CASTPRGRRYEQYF

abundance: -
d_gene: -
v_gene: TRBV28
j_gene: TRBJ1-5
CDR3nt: TGTGCCAGCAGTTTGTTGCAGAGGAGCAATCAGCCCCAGCATTTT
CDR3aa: CASSLLQRSNQPQHF

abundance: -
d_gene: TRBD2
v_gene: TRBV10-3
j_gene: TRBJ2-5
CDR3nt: TGTGCCATCAGTGAGTCCGGCGGGGGGGAGACCCAGTACTTC
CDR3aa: CAISESGGGETQYF

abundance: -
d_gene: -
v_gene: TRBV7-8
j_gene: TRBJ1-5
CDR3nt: TGTGCCAGCAGCTTAGAGGGGGGGCGCGAGGGCAATCAGCCCCAGCATTTT
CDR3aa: CASSLEGGREGNQPQHF

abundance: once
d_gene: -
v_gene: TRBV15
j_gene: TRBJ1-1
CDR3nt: TGTGCCACCAGCAGCCGGAACACTGAAGCTTTCTTT
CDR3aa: CATSSRNTEAFF

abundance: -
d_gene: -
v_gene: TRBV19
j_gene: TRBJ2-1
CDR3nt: TGTGCCAGTAGTGTTCAGGGAGTGTTCAATGAGCAGTTCTTC
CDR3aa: CASSVQGVFNEQFF

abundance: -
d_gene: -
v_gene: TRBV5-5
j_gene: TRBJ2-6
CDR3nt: TGTGCCAGCAGTTTTCAGGGTTCTGGGGCCAACGTCCTGACTTTC
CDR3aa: CASSFQGSGANVLTF

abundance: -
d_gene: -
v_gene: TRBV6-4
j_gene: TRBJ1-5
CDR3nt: TGTGCCAGCAGTGACCAACCGGGTCAGCCCCAGCATTTT
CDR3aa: CASSDQPGQPQHF

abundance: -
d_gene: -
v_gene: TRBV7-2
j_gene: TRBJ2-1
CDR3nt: TGTGCCAGCAGGAGTGGCGGTTTCCCATCCTACAATGAGCAGTTCTTC
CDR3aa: CASRSGGFPSYNEQFF

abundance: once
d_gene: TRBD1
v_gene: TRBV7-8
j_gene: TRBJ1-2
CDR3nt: TGTGCCAGCAGCCCCCTTGCTGGGACAGGGTATGGCTACACCTTC
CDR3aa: CASSPLAGTGYGYTF

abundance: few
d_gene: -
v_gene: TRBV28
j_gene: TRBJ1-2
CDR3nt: TGTGCCAGCACCCGCCTACTCGGGGCAGGGTTGAACTATGGCTACACCTTC
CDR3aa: CASTRLLGAGLNYGYTF

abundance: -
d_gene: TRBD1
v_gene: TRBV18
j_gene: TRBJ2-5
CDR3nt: TGTGCCAGCACCAGTCCGACAGGGCTTCAAGAGACCCAGTACTTC
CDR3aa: CASTSPTGLQETQYF

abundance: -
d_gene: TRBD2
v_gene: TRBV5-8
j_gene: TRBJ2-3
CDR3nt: TGTGCCAGCAGCATAGGACTAGCGGGAGTGTATGCGCAGTATTTT
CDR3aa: CASSIGLAGVYAQYF

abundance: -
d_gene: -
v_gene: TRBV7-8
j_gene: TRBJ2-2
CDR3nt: TGTGCCAGCAGCTTAGGTTTGGGGAACACCGGGGAGCTGTTTTTT
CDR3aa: CASSLGLGNTGELFF

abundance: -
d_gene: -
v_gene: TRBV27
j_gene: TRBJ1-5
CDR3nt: TGTGCCAGCACTACGGGGCGTAATCAGCCCCAGCATTTT
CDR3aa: CASTTGRNQPQHF

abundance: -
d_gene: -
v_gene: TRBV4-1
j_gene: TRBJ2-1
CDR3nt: TGCGCCAGCAGCCAAGATGACCCTTGGGTAGGTAATGAGCAGTTCTTC
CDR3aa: CASSQDDPWVGNEQFF

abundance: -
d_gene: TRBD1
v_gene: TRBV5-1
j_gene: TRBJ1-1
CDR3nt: TGCGCCAGCAGCGGGGTGGGGACAGGGGGCACTGAAGCTTTCTTT
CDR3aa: CASSGVGTGGTEAFF

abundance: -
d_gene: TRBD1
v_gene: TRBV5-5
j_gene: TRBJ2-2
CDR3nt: TGTGCCAGCAGCCCGTGGACAGGGAACACCGGGGAGCTGTTTTTT
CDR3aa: CASSPWTGNTGELFF

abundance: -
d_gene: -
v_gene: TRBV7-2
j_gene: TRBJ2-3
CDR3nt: TGTGCCAGCGAACGGGGGAGCACAGATACGCAGTATTTT
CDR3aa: CASERGSTDTQYF

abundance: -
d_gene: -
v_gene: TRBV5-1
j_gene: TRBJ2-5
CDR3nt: TGCGCCAGCAGCTCGACTGTCAGGGAGACCCAGTACTTC
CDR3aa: CASSSTVRETQYF

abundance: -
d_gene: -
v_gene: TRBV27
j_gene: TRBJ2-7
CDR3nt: TGTGCCAGCACCTTCAAGCCGGGGGACGCCTACGAGCAGTACTTC
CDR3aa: CASTFKPGDAYEQYF

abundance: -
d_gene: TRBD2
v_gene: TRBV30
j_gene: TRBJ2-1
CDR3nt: TGTGCCTGGAGTTTCCGCGGGGGATACAATGAGCAGTTCTTC
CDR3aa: CAWSFRGGYNEQFF

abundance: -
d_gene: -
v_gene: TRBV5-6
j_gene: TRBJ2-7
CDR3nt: TGTGCCAGCACCCCACGGGGGCTCTTAACCTACGAGCAGTACTTC
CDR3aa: CASTPRGLLTYEQYF

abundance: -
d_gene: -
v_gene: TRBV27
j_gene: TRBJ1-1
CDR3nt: TGTGCCAGCAGTTTATCCTTTGGGGGTCTTAAGAAAGTGAACACTGAAGCTTTCTTT
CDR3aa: CASSLSFGGLKKVNTEAFF

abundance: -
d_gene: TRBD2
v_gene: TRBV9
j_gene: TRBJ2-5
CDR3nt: TGTGCCAGCAGCGTAAATAGCGGGGGGAGGGAGACCCAGTACTTC
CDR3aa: CASSVNSGGRETQYF

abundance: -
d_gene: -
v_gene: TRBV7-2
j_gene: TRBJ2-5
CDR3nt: TGTGCCAGCAGCTTAGGGGGGCTTGTGGAGACCCAGTACTTC
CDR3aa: CASSLGGLVETQYF

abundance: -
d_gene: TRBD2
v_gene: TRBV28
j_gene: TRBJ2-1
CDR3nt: TGTGCCAGCAGTTTAGGGGTGACTAGCGCTTACAATGAGCAGTTCTTC
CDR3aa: CASSLGVTSAYNEQFF

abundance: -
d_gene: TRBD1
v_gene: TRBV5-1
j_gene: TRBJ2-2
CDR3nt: TGCGCCAGCGGACAGGGCAACACCGGGGAGCTGTTTTTT
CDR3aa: CASGQGNTGELFF

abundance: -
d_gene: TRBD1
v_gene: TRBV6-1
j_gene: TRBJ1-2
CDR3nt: TGTGCCAGCAGCTATAAGGGACAGGGGAACTATGGCTACACCTTC
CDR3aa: CASSYKGQGNYGYTF

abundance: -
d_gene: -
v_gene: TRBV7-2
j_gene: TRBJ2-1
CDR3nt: TGTGCCAGCAGCCCGGGACTGGTTGGAAACAATGAGCAGTTCTTC
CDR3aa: CASSPGLVGNNEQFF

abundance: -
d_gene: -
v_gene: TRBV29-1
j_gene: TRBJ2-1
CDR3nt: TGCAGCGTTGAAGTACCGTGGAATGAGCAGTTCTTC
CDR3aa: CSVEVPWNEQFF

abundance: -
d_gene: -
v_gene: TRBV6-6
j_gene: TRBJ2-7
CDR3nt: TGTGCCAGCAGTTACTCCGGGACCTCCTACGAGCAGTACTTC
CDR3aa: CASSYSGTSYEQYF

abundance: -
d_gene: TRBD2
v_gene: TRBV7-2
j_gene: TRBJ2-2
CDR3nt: TGTGCCAGCAGGCGGGGGTACCCCAACACCGGGGAGCTGTTTTTT
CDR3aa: CASRRGYPNTGELFF

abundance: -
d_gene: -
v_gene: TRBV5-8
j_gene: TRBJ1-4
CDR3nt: TGTGCCAGCAGCCCTCGGAGTGGGACTTTGGAAAAACTGTTTTTT
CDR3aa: CASSPRSGTLEKLFF

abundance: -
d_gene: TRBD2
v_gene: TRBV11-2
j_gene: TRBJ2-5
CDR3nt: TGTGCCAGCAGAAGGACTAGCGTGGAGACCCAGTACTTC
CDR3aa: CASRRTSVETQYF

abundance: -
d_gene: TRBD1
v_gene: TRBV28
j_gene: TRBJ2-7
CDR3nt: TGTGCCAGCAGTTTACAGGGGGCCTACGAGCAGTACTTC
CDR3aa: CASSLQGAYEQYF

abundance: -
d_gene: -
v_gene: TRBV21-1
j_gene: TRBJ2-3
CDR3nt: TGTGCCAGCAGCAAAGACCCCCCCCCGGGACAGACCAGCACAGATACGCAGTATTTT
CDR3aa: CASSKDPPPGQTSTDTQYF

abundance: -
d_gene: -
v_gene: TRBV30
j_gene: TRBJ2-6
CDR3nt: TGTGCCTGGACTCGGGACTCTGGGGCCAACGTCCTGACTTTC
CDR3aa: CAWTRDSGANVLTF